The 12 T cell receptor beta chains below all came from one sample that was sequenced in a study of identical twins. TCRdb called the 5' RACE reads again in MiXCR, with one record for every CDR3 protein. This sample carries a few hundred thousand distinct CDR3 sequences, under 20% of them seen once, and the ten largest clones take 12%. Sequenced input: naive T cells sorted from blood. The receptor set was obtained from a man aged 45-60 years in good health.

This clonotype was detected a few times. The V call is TRBV6-1, the J call TRBJ2-3, with D uncertain. From germline, CDR1 is MNHNS and CDR2 SASEGT. The germline V and J ends were trimmed by 6 bases and 4 bases, with 14 bases remaining between them. The CDR3 is made up of 14 amino acids. The CDR3 coding sequence is TGTGCCAGCAGAGAGGCGGTCGCGTCAGATACGCAGTATTTT. The encoded protein is CASREAVASDTQYF.

This clonotype was observed at least ten times. The rearrangement joins TRBV5-1 to TRBJ2-1; 10 nucleotides match TRBD1. The V gene end was trimmed by 4 bases and the J gene end by 8 bases; junction bases not matched to a gene: 6. The V gene's germline CDR1 is SGHRS and CDR2 YFSETQ. The CDR3 sequence is 14 residues long. The CDR3 sequence: CASSLTGGLDEQFF. CDR3 DNA sequence: TGCGCCAGCAGCCTGACAGGGGGCCTCGATGAGCAGTTCTTC.

The V call is TRBV7-2, the J call TRBJ1-2, with TRBD1 as a possible D gene (5 bases). The CDR3 is made up of 14 amino acids. Trimming stripped 5 bases from V and 8 bases from J, with 18 bases between. Germline CDR1 and CDR2: SGHTA and FQGNSA. The CDR3 reads CASSSWSFGGGYTF. The CDR3 DNA is TGTGCCAGCAGCAGTTGGAGTTTCGGGGGAGGCTACACCTTC.

This clonotype was seen only a few times. V and J are TRBV18 and TRBJ2-1, with 16 bases matching TRBD2. The CDR3 is made up of 14 amino acids. Germline V gives CDR1 KGHSH, CDR2 LQKENI. V lost 2 bases, J lost 15 bases, and 4 bases stayed unmatched. The CDR3 nucleotides read TGTGCCAGCTCACCAGGGACTAGCGGGGGGGCGCTGTTCTTC. Its translation is CASSPGTSGGALFF. The whole variable domain, remainder taken from reference TRBV18 and TRBJ2-1, is NAGVMQNPRHLVRRRGQEARLRCSPMKGHSHVYWYRQLPEEGLKFMVYLQKENIIDESGMPKERFSAEFPKEGPSILRIQQVVRGDSAAYFCASSPGTSGGALFFGPGTRLTVL.

With respect to this clonotype: A much larger clone differs by one base, so this may be a read error. The rearrangement uses TRBV7-2 and TRBJ2-4; D uncertain. Germline V lookup: CDR1 SGHTA, CDR2 FQGNSA. The CDR3 totals 15 residues. CDR3: CACSRQQLAKNIQYF. For the CDR3, the DNA is TGTGCCTGCAGCCGGCAGCAACTAGCCAAAAACATTCAGTACTTC. Looking up the rest from reference TRBV7-2 and TRBJ2-4 gives the full variable domain: GAGVSQSPSNKVTEKGKDVELRCDPISGHTALYWYRQSLGQGLEFLIYFQGNSAPDKSGLPSDRFSAERTGGSVSTLTIQRTQQEDSAVYLCACSRQQLAKNIQYFGAGTRLSVL.

This clonotype was observed a few times. The chain employs TRBV29-1 and TRBJ2-7; TRBD2 is a possible D gene (5 bases). V was clipped by 4 bases and J by 0 bases, with 13 bases between them. The length of the CDR3 is 14 residues. Germline CDR1 reads SQVTM; CDR2 reads ANQGSEA. CDR3 sequence (DNA): TGCAGCGTTGGGGGTAGGGAGAGCTCCTACGAGCAGTACTTC. Its protein product is CSVGGRESSYEQYF.

This clonotype appeared once. This may be a read error, as it is one base from a much larger clone. The CDR3: CASSLSLGTFQPTQYF. For the CDR3, the DNA is TGTGCCAGCAGTTTAAGCTTGGGAACTTTTCAACCTACGCAGTATTTT. The chain employs TRBV27 and TRBJ2-3; D not resolved. The CDR3 spans 16 residues. V was clipped by 2 bases and J by 8 bases, with 20 bases between them. The germline CDR1 and CDR2 sequences are MNHEY and SMNVEV (reference sequence).

V usage is TRBV7-2 and J usage is TRBJ2-1; no firm D call. The CDR3 covers 13 residues. Deletions cut 1 base from V and 7 bases from J, with 8 bases between. The germline gives CDR1 SGHTA, CDR2 FQGNSA. The CDR3 reads CASSLGPMNEQFF. CDR3 sequence (DNA): TGTGCCAGCAGCTTAGGGCCCATGAATGAGCAGTTCTTC.

Points on this clonotype: This may come from a read error, since a much larger clone is one base off. The chain couples TRBV7-6 to TRBJ2-7; TRBD1 matches 7 bases. This CDR3 has 15 amino acids. Germline-derived CDR1 and CDR2 are SGHVS and FNYEAQ. The CDR3 DNA follows: TGTGCCAGCAGCTTAGAGGGGGCGATTGACTACGCGCAGTACTTC. This encodes CASSLEGAIDYAQYF.

The sample holds one count of this clonotype. The V gene is TRBV7-8, the J gene TRBJ2-5; D remains ambiguous. The V and J ends lost 1 base and 9 bases respectively, with 12 bases between them. The CDR3 extends over 13 amino acids. Germline assignment: CDR1 SGHVS and CDR2 FQNEAQ. The CDR3 loop is CASSLGQRVAQYF. CDR3 sequence (DNA): TGTGCCAGCAGCTTAGGGCAGAGAGTAGCCCAGTACTTC.

The chain has TRBV5-5 and TRBJ1-6; no clear D gene. The CDR3 is 14 amino acids. CDR1 and CDR2 (germline): SGHKS, YYEKEE (reference sequence). V was trimmed by 3 bases and J by 6 bases, leaving 10 bases between them. Written as DNA, the CDR3 is TGTGCCAGCAGCTGGGCGGGAACTAATTCACCCCTCCACTTT. Protein: CASSWAGTNSPLHF.

The sample holds a few counts of this clonotype. V usage is TRBV7-2 and J usage is TRBJ2-2; 11 nucleotides match TRBD1. The J segment lost 7 bases and the V segment lost 5 bases, leaving 9 bases of the junction unmatched. Germline loops: CDR1 SGHTA, CDR2 FQGNSA. This CDR3 spans 16 amino acids. CDR3 sequence (DNA): TGTGCCAGCAGCATCCTAGGACAGGGGGCGGGCGGGGAGCTGTTTTTT. Translation: CASSILGQGAGGELFF.